These 30 T cell receptor beta chains were all obtained from the same sample, sequenced in a study of immune evolution from preneoplasia to lung adenocarcinoma (dated by TCRdb to the early 2020s). The library was generated by the immunoSEQ multiplex PCR assay. As stored in TCRdb, this immuneACCESS dataset retains in-frame rearrangements with V and J assigned. A fraction of the clones does not appear; measured against another copy, unresolved V genes explain less than half of the discrepancy, and the remainder lacks a known reason. For this sample the table gives 15,000 or so clones, of which about 85% were detected only once. Less than 3% of the sample is in the top ten clones. The sequencing sample was made of FFPE lung adenocarcinoma in situ tissue. The cell subset or site label, as the study defines it: preinvasive adenocarcinoma in situ (AIS). The receptors come from a donor older than 65 with lung adenocarcinoma.

The rearrangement links TRBV7-9 to TRBJ1-2; D gene ambiguous. CDR3 length: 13 residues. V gave up 1 base and J gave up 8 bases, with 11 bases separating them. CDR1 is SEHNR, CDR2 FQNEAQ, per germline (reference sequence). CDR3 sequence: CASSLGVRPGYTF. CDR3 nucleotide sequence: TGTGCCAGCAGCTTAGGGGTCCGCCCAGGCTACACCTTC.

The chain employs TRBV2 and TRBJ2-5, with 8 bases fitting TRBD2. CDR1 is SNHLY and CDR2 is FYNNEI in the germline V gene. The junction had 6 bases not matched to a gene; V was cut back by 7 bases and J by 5 bases. CDR3 length: 13 amino acids. The chain's CDR3 is CASTGTRPETQYF. CDR3 coding DNA: TGTGCCAGCACTGGGACTAGACCCGAGACCCAGTACTTC. The whole variable domain, filled in from reference TRBV2 and TRBJ2-5, reads EPEVTQTPSHQVTQMGQEVILRCVPISNHLYFYWYRQILGQKVEFLVSFYNNEISEKSEIFDDQFSVERPDGSNFTLKIRSTKLEDSAMYFCASTGTRPETQYFGPGTRLLVL.

The chain links TRBV28 to TRBJ1-2; tentatively, D is TRBD1 (5 bases). The CDR3 consists of 12 residues. Trimming removed 10 bases at V and 8 bases at J, with 17 bases between. Germline-derived CDR1 and CDR2 are MDHEN and SYDVKM. The CDR3 protein is CATGTRAGGYTF. DNA for the CDR3: TGTGCCACCGGGACCCGCGCGGGGGGCTACACCTTC.

V is TRBV9 and J is TRBJ2-1; a weak D match, TRBD1 (6 bases). The germline V gene encodes CDR1 SGDLS and CDR2 YYNGEE. CDR3 length: 15 residues. The ends were cut back, 3 bases at V and 5 bases at J, with 15 bases in the middle. Written as DNA, the CDR3 is TGTGCCAGCAGCGCAAACCCGACAGGAGACAATGAGCAGTTCTTC. Protein sequence: CASSANPTGDNEQFF. The full variable domain, rest sourced from reference TRBV9 and TRBJ2-1, is DSGVTQTPKHLITATGQRVTLRCSPRSGDLSVYWYQQSLDQGLQFLIQYYNGEERAKGNILERFSAQQFPDLHSELNLSSLELGDSALYFCASSANPTGDNEQFFGPGTRLTVL.

The chain couples TRBV2 to TRBJ2-3, with a possible D match to TRBD1 (5 bases). The CDR3 length is 12 residues. Trimming took off 7 bases at V and 7 bases at J, with 12 bases between the two ends. Germline lookup yields CDR1 SNHLY and CDR2 FYNNEI. The CDR3 DNA reads as TGTGCCAGCAAGAGACAGACACATACGCAGTATTTT. Its translation: CASKRQTHTQYF.

V gene TRBV6-5 combines with J gene TRBJ1-2, with TRBD1 as a possible D gene (5 bases). V lost 5 bases, J lost 2 bases, and 15 bases lay in between. Germline CDR1 MNHEY, CDR2 SVGAGI. The CDR3 runs 15 residues. CDR3 protein: CASSQRDLQNYGYTF. The CDR3 DNA sequence: TGTGCCAGCAGTCAGCGGGACCTACAAAACTATGGCTACACCTTC.

The gene calls are TRBV6-5 and TRBJ2-3; D ambiguous. In germline, CDR1 is MNHEY, CDR2 SVGAGI. This CDR3 comprises 12 residues. Trimming stripped 0 bases from V and 6 bases from J, with 4 bases between. The CDR3, as DNA: TGTGCCAGCAGTTACTCGAGGGATACGCAGTATTTT. Translating it yields CASSYSRDTQYF.

V usage is TRBV7-8 and J usage is TRBJ2-3; 9 bases match TRBD1. The CDR3 covers 16 residues. Germline loops: CDR1 SGHVS, CDR2 FQNEAQ. The V and J ends lost 4 bases and 5 bases, in that order; junction bases with no gene match: 10. The CDR3 protein is CASSSQRRTGEDTQYF. In DNA, the CDR3 is TGTGCCAGCAGCTCCCAACGAAGGACAGGGGAAGATACGCAGTATTTT.

The chain is built from TRBV6-6 and TRBJ2-5; TRBD2 might be the D (6 bases). The germline CDR1 and CDR2 sequences are MNHNY and SVGAGI (reference sequence). This CDR3 contains 15 residues. Trimming shortened V by 7 bases and J by 5 bases, and 20 bases separated the two germline ends. The CDR3 sequence is CASTMNGGSGETQYF. CDR3 nucleotide sequence: TGTGCCAGCACTATGAACGGGGGAAGCGGGGAGACCCAGTACTTC.

The rearrangement links TRBV6-6 to TRBJ2-3, with a tentative D call TRBD1 (6 bases). Germline values: CDR1 MNHNY, CDR2 SVGAGI (reference sequence). V lost 5 bases to trimming and J lost 0 bases, with 12 bases between them. The CDR3 length is 15 residues. CDR3 sequence (DNA): TGTGCCAGCAGTATGACAGGAGATAGCACAGATACGCAGTATTTT. It specifies CASSMTGDSTDTQYF.

The chain recombines TRBV27 with TRBJ1-2; perhaps TRBD1 as D (6 bases). The germline CDR1 and CDR2 sequences are MNHEY and SMNVEV (reference sequence). The germline V and J ends were trimmed by 4 bases and 4 bases, with 16 bases remaining between them. The CDR3 is 15 residues long. CDR3 sequence: CASSSRDGGLYGYTF. The CDR3 DNA is TGTGCCAGCAGTTCTCGGGACGGGGGGCTCTATGGCTACACCTTC.

The chain is built from TRBV7-6 and TRBJ2-5, with 8 bases fitting TRBD1. The DNA end favors TRBJ2-7, so the J call may be wrong. Germline CDR1 SGHVS, CDR2 FNYEAQ. The CDR3 loop spans 12 amino acids. CDR3 coding DNA: TGTGCCAGCAGCTTCGGACAGGGCGAGCAGTACTTC. Protein product: CASSFGQGEQYF.

This chain uses TRBV27 with TRBJ2-7; D ambiguous. V lost 7 bases and J 1 base, leaving 11 bases between the germline ends. Germline values: CDR1 MNHEY, CDR2 SMNVEV (reference sequence). There are 13 residues in the CDR3. The CDR3 protein is CASIGDSSYEQYF. The CDR3 nucleotides read TGTGCCAGCATTGGCGATTCGTCCTACGAGCAGTACTTC.

The chain carries TRBV2 and TRBJ1-2, with D perhaps matching TRBD1 (6 bases). The CDR3 has 17 residues. The V and J ends lost 2 bases and 0 bases respectively, with 16 bases between them. Germline V lookup: CDR1 SNHLY, CDR2 FYNNEI. CDR3 nucleotide sequence: TGTGCCAGCAGTGAAATACAGGGATCACGGACTAACTATGGCTACACCTTC. Amino acids: CASSEIQGSRTNYGYTF.

The rearrangement uses TRBV15 and TRBJ2-5; 8 bases line up with TRBD2. The CDR3 loop spans 15 amino acids. The V gene end was trimmed by 0 bases and the J gene end by 4 bases; junction bases not matched to a gene: 4. The germline V gene has CDR1 LNHNV and CDR2 YYDKDF (reference sequence). Here the CDR3 reads CATSREAGAGETQYF. For the CDR3, the DNA is TGTGCCACCAGCAGAGAAGCGGGAGCCGGAGAGACCCAGTACTTC.

This clone was seen a few times. The chain joins TRBV5-4 to TRBJ2-7; tentative D call: TRBD1 (5 bases). V was shortened by 0 bases and J by 3 bases, with 13 bases between the two germline ends. This CDR3 contains 15 residues. Germline V gene data show CDR1 as SGHNT and CDR2 as YYREEE (reference sequence). The CDR3 loop is CASSLGSGRNYEQYF. The CDR3 DNA sequence: TGTGCCAGCAGCTTGGGGTCAGGGCGGAACTACGAGCAGTACTTC.

This chain joins TRBV28 and TRBJ1-5, with D possibly being TRBD1 (5 bases). The CDR3 covers 16 residues. Trimming removed 5 bases at V and 0 bases at J, with 14 bases between. Germline CDR1 MDHEN, CDR2 SYDVKM. CDR3: CASSSRGEFSNQPQHF. The DNA of the CDR3 is TGTGCCAGCAGTAGCCGGGGGGAATTTAGCAATCAGCCCCAGCATTTT.

This rearrangement joins TRBV5-1 to TRBJ2-1; TRBD2 is a possible D gene (6 bases). The V gene's germline CDR1 is SGHRS and CDR2 YFSETQ. The V gene lost 3 bases and the J gene lost 1 base, with 11 bases spanning the gap. The CDR3 is made up of 15 amino acids. CDR3 residues: CASSWDSSSYNEQFF. CDR3 DNA: TGCGCCAGCAGCTGGGACTCCTCTTCCTACAATGAGCAGTTCTTC.

The chain combines TRBV27 with TRBJ1-6, with D maybe TRBD1 (5 bases). The V end was cut by 5 bases, the J end by 12 bases, with 14 bases between. The CDR3 is 13 residues long. The germline gives CDR1 MNHEY, CDR2 SMNVEV (reference sequence). CDR3 DNA sequence: TGTGCCAGCAGTAATTCCTACCAGGGACCCCTCCACTTT. This gives the protein CASSNSYQGPLHF.

The V call is TRBV10-3, the J call TRBJ1-5, with D perhaps matching TRBD1 (6 bases). V lost 8 bases, J lost 4 bases, and 15 bases lay in between. The germline V gene has CDR1 ENHRY and CDR2 SYGVKD. The CDR3 runs to 14 residues. CDR3: CAIGSQGLNQPQHF. In DNA, the CDR3 is TGTGCCATCGGTTCACAGGGTCTTAATCAGCCCCAGCATTTT.

The gene calls are TRBV11-2 and TRBJ1-5; 10 bases map to TRBD1. This CDR3 region has 14 residues. CDR1 and CDR2 from the germline V gene are SGHAT and FQNNGV. V lost 5 bases to trimming and J lost 5 bases; unmatched junction nucleotides: 3. CDR3 sequence reads: CASSEGQGYQPQHF. DNA for the CDR3: TGTGCCAGCAGCGAGGGACAGGGGTATCAGCCCCAGCATTTT.

Regarding this clone: Its ends do not fully match the called genes, so a read error is possible. This chain links TRBV5-1 with TRBJ2-1; D may be TRBD2 (6 bases). Germline CDR1 SGHRS, CDR2 YFSETQ. CDR3 length: 14 amino acids. CDR3: CVSSLDGSGNEQFF. The CDR3 DNA follows: TGCGTCAGCAGCTTGGATGGGAGCGGGAATGAGCAGTTCTTC.

V and J are TRBV28 and TRBJ2-6, with 11 nucleotides matching TRBD1. Germline values: CDR1 MDHEN, CDR2 SYDVKM. The J segment lost 3 bases and the V segment lost 4 bases, leaving 5 bases of the junction unmatched. This CDR3 has 17 residues. Here the CDR3 DNA reads TGTGCCAGCAGTTCGAGGACAGGGGGCAGTGGGGCCAACGTCCTGACTTTC. Encoded protein: CASSSRTGGSGANVLTF. Together with reference TRBV28 and TRBJ2-6, the CDR3 gives the full variable domain: DVKVTQSSRYLVKRTGEKVFLECVQDMDHENMFWYRQDPGLGLRLIYFSYDVKMKEKGDIPEGYSVSREKKERFSLILESASTNQTSMYLCASSSRTGGSGANVLTFGAGSRLTVL.

This chain joins TRBV7-9 and TRBJ1-3, with 7 bases that match TRBD1. The CDR3 spans 16 residues. Germline V CDR1 and CDR2: SEHNR, FQNEAQ (reference sequence). J gave up 0 bases and V 5 bases, and 7 bases lay outside the gene matches. CDR3 loop: CASSNRQGTSGNTIYF. The CDR3 DNA reads TGTGCCAGCAGCAACCGACAGGGAACCTCTGGAAACACCATATATTTT.

The CDR3 spells CASSLSGQGTDTQYF. CDR3 in DNA: TGTGCCAGCAGCTTAAGTGGGCAGGGGACAGATACGCAGTATTTT. V and J are TRBV7-2 and TRBJ2-3, with D possibly matching TRBD1 (6 bases). Germline-derived CDR1 and CDR2 are SGHTA and FQGNSA. There are 15 residues in the CDR3. Trimming removed 2 bases from V and 3 bases from J, with 12 bases in between.

V and J are TRBV7-9 and TRBJ2-7; D gene uncertain. V was trimmed by 1 base and J by 5 bases, leaving 9 bases between them. Germline V gene lookup returns CDR1 SEHNR and CDR2 FQNEAQ (reference sequence). The CDR3 runs 13 residues. This CDR3 is CASSLDNSDEQYF. CDR3 bases: TGTGCCAGCAGCTTAGACAACAGCGACGAGCAGTACTTC.

The CDR3 loop reads CASSLSVGSVGYTF. The CDR3 DNA is TGTGCCAGCAGCTTATCTGTGGGTTCGGTAGGCTACACCTTC. The V gene is TRBV7-2, the J gene TRBJ1-2; D gene unclear. The V gene's germline CDR1 is SGHTA and CDR2 FQGNSA. This CDR3 is built from 14 residues. Trimming cost V 2 bases and J 8 bases, with 15 bases left between them.

The CDR3 here is CASTVAGANSEQYF. In DNA, the CDR3 is TGTGCCAGCACCGTAGCGGGAGCCAATTCGGAGCAGTACTTC. The chain links TRBV5-4 to TRBJ2-7, with TRBD2 matching over 9 bases. Germline V gene sequence: CDR1 SGHNT, CDR2 YYREEE (reference sequence). The CDR3 sequence is 14 residues long. The V gene end was trimmed by 6 bases and the J gene end by 7 bases; junction bases not matched to a gene: 11.

J is TRBJ1-4 and V is TRBV5-6, with a tentative D call TRBD1 (5 bases). Germline V gene sequence: CDR1 SGHDT, CDR2 YYEEEE. The length of the CDR3 is 13 residues. V gave up 4 bases and J gave up 3 bases, with 7 bases separating them. This CDR3 reads CASSPGANEKLFF. DNA for the CDR3: TGTGCCAGCAGCCCGGGGGCTAATGAAAAACTGTTTTTT. The variable domain in full, completed from reference TRBV5-6 and TRBJ1-4, reads DAGVTQSPTHLIKTRGQQVTLRCSPKSGHDTVSWYQQALGQGPQFIFQYYEEEERQRGNFPDRFSGHQFPNYSSELNVNALLLGDSALYLCASSPGANEKLFFGSGTQLSVL.

V gene TRBV14 combines with J gene TRBJ1-1, with D possibly matching TRBD1 (5 bases). The CDR3 extends over 13 amino acids. Germline V gene sequence: CDR1 SGHDN, CDR2 FVKESK. Trimming removed 1 base at V and 9 bases at J, with 12 bases between. CDR3 sequence: CASSQGTLGQAFF. Here the CDR3 DNA reads TGTGCCAGCAGCCAAGGCACGTTGGGGCAAGCTTTCTTT.